The next 17 T cell receptor beta chains were all read from a single sample in a study of blood T cell repertoires in COVID-19. Assay: immunoSEQ multiplex PCR; the TCRdb copy retains only in-frame clones and omits some. The table has fewer than 60,000 clones, roughly 78% seen once; the top ten hold more than 25%. The sequenced sample consisted of peripheral blood. These receptors were collected from a man between 65 and 79 years old with acute or convalescent COVID-19.

This chain links TRBV19 with TRBJ1-2; tentatively, D is TRBD1 (6 bases). CDR1 and CDR2 (germline): LNHDA, SQIVND (reference sequence). This CDR3 is built from 16 residues. Between the trimmed V and J ends, which lost 5 bases and 3 bases, there was a span of 19 bases. CDR3 protein: CASSVNRVLLYYGYTF. The CDR3 DNA reads TGTGCCAGTAGTGTGAACAGGGTCTTGCTTTACTATGGCTACACCTTC.

The chain combines TRBV30 with TRBJ1-5, with 7 bases lining up with TRBD1. In germline, CDR1 is GTSNPN, CDR2 SVGIG (reference sequence). V lost 5 bases, J lost 8 bases, and 9 bases stayed unmatched. This CDR3 spans 13 amino acids. The CDR3: CAWSGQQSEPQHF. The DNA of the CDR3 is TGTGCCTGGTCGGGACAGCAATCAGAGCCCCAGCATTTT.

The rearrangement uses TRBV5-1 and TRBJ1-5, with D tentatively TRBD1 (6 bases). V was cut by 3 bases and J by 4 bases, with 11 bases left in between. CDR1 and CDR2 (germline): SGHRS, YFSETQ. The length of the CDR3 is 14 residues. CDR3 sequence (DNA): TGCGCCAGCAGCTCGGGGACACCGAATCAGCCCCAGCATTTT. This sequence encodes CASSSGTPNQPQHF.

The genes are TRBV5-8 and TRBJ2-7; 11 bases fit TRBD2. This CDR3 is 15 amino acids long. Germline CDR1 SGHTS, CDR2 YDEGEE. V lost 2 bases, J lost 2 bases, and 3 bases stayed unmatched. The CDR3 coding sequence is TGTGCCAGCAGCTTCGGACTAGCGGGCACCTACGAGCAGTACTTC. This gives the protein CASSFGLAGTYEQYF.

The rearrangement uses TRBV7-9 and TRBJ2-7, with 10 positions matching TRBD2. This CDR3 is 14 amino acids long. Germline lookup yields CDR1 SEHNR and CDR2 FQNEAQ (reference sequence). Germline trimming cut 5 bases from V and 3 bases from J; bases unmatched to any gene: 4. CDR3 sequence reads: CASSTSGGDYEQYF. As DNA, the CDR3 is TGTGCCAGCAGCACGAGCGGGGGGGACTACGAGCAGTACTTC.

V is TRBV11-2 and J is TRBJ2-2; tentative D call: TRBD2 (7 bases). Deletions cut 6 bases from V and 4 bases from J, with 24 bases between. Germline V CDR1 and CDR2: SGHAT, FQNNGV. The length of the CDR3 is 18 residues. CDR3: CASRPLTSGGPGTGELFF. The CDR3 nucleotides read TGTGCCAGCAGACCCCTTACCTCCGGGGGGCCGGGCACCGGGGAGCTGTTTTTT. The whole variable domain, remainder taken from reference TRBV11-2 and TRBJ2-2, is EAGVAQSPRYKIIEKRQSVAFWCNPISGHATLYWYQQILGQGPKLLIQFQNNGVVDDSQLPKDRFSAERLKGVDSTLKIQPAKLEDSAVYLCASRPLTSGGPGTGELFFGEGSRLTVL.

The chain employs TRBV24-1 and TRBJ2-1, with TRBD1 matching 7 bases. The CDR3 length is 17 residues. The germline gives CDR1 KGHDR, CDR2 SFDVKD. With 4 bases clipped from V and 0 bases from J, the junction kept 8 bases outside the gene matches. In DNA form, the CDR3 reads TGTGCCACCAGTGACCGGGACAGCAAAAGCTCCTACAATGAGCAGTTCTTC. This codes for CATSDRDSKSSYNEQFF.

This chain joins TRBV4-1 and TRBJ1-1; D call uncertain. The germline V gene has CDR1 MGHRA and CDR2 YSYEKL. The CDR3 consists of 14 residues. Trimming left V 4 bases short and J 0 bases short, with 9 bases between. CDR3 DNA: TGCGCCAGCAGCCGGAACAGACTGAACACTGAAGCTTTCTTT. Its protein product is CASSRNRLNTEAFF.

The chain combines TRBV5-5 with TRBJ2-2; unclear D gene. Looked up from germline, CDR1 is SGHKS and CDR2 is YYEKEE (reference sequence). V lost 4 bases and J 4 bases, leaving 17 bases between the germline ends. CDR3 length equals 16 residues. CDR3 sequence (DNA): TGTGCCAGCAGCGATTCGTCCCGGTGGAGCACCGGGGAGCTGTTTTTT. Protein product: CASSDSSRWSTGELFF.

V and J are TRBV4-2 and TRBJ2-2; unclear D gene. This CDR3 is 13 amino acids long. The V end lost 0 bases, the J end lost 6 bases, and 5 bases lay between the germline ends. CDR1 LGHNA and CDR2 YNFKEQ come from the germline V gene. DNA for the CDR3: TGTGCCAGCAGCCAAGATTCCGCCGGGGAGCTGTTTTTT. Translation gives CASSQDSAGELFF.

This chain joins TRBV9 and TRBJ2-5; D is perhaps TRBD2 (5 bases). Germline assignment: CDR1 SGDLS and CDR2 YYNGEE. V was pared by 4 bases and J by 1 base, with 11 bases between. The CDR3 extends over 14 amino acids. CDR3 bases: TGTGCCAGCAGCAGAGGGCGAGGCCAAGAGACCCAGTACTTC. This translates into CASSRGRGQETQYF.

This chain uses TRBV6-5 with TRBJ2-1; weak D call: TRBD2 (6 bases). CDR1 MNHEY and CDR2 SVGAGI come from the germline V gene. V lost 6 bases and J 4 bases, leaving 13 bases between the germline ends. The CDR3 spans 14 residues. The CDR3 reads CASRDRSGYNEQFF. Here the CDR3 DNA reads TGTGCCAGCAGAGACCGGAGCGGGTACAATGAGCAGTTCTTC.

The rearrangement uses TRBV6-6 and TRBJ2-7; a possible D gene is TRBD2 (5 bases). CDR1 is MNHNY, CDR2 SVGAGI, per germline (reference sequence). V lost 6 bases to trimming and J lost 6 bases, with 12 bases between them. This CDR3 spans 12 amino acids. CDR3 DNA sequence: TGTGCCAGCAGGCCCTCCGAGGGCGAGCAGTACTTC. It yields the protein CASRPSEGEQYF.

The gene calls are TRBV18 and TRBJ1-4; unclear D gene. Germline V CDR1 and CDR2: KGHSH, LQKENI. V lost 0 bases and J lost 5, with 7 bases in between. The CDR3 length is 14 residues. The CDR3 nucleotides read TGTGCCAGCTCACCACCGGGCGCCAATGAAAAACTGTTTTTT. Translated, it gives CASSPPGANEKLFF.

The chain carries TRBV7-8 and TRBJ2-7; D unresolved. CDR3 length equals 11 residues. The ends were cut back, 4 bases at V and 4 bases at J, with 5 bases in the middle. CDR1 is SGHVS and CDR2 is FQNEAQ in the germline V gene. CDR3 nucleotide sequence: TGTGCCAGCAGCTCGTATTACGAGCAGTACTTC. Translation: CASSSYYEQYF.

Written as DNA, the CDR3 is TGTGCCAGCAGCTTCAGCGCGGTAACTAATGAAAAACTGTTTTTT. Amino acid sequence: CASSFSAVTNEKLFF. This rearrangement joins TRBV7-8 to TRBJ1-4; D is undetermined. The V gene lost 3 bases and the J gene lost 1 base, with 9 bases spanning the gap. The CDR3 totals 15 residues. Germline V CDR1 and CDR2: SGHVS, FQNEAQ.

This clone was detected a few times. The chain employs TRBV6-2 or TRBV6-3 and TRBJ2-1, with TRBD1 matching 8 bases. This CDR3 spans 14 amino acids. CDR1 is MNHEY, CDR2 SVGEGT, per germline. The J segment lost 8 bases and the V segment lost 5 bases, leaving 8 bases of the junction unmatched. The CDR3 loop reads CASSDPGQGHEQFF. CDR3 nucleotides: TGTGCCAGCAGTGACCCCGGACAGGGTCATGAGCAGTTCTTC.